A selection of T cell receptor beta chains follows, all from one sample in a study of blood T cell repertoires in COVID-19. Clones were sequenced by immunoSEQ multiplex PCR, and TCRdb holds only the in-frame ones, with some missing. The sample has tens of thousands of clones, about 87% seen once; the top ten hold under 65%. The sample was peripheral blood. Receptors were obtained from a man aged 65 to 85 with acute or convalescent COVID-19. Both conserved end residues are part of each CDR3. The order of the fields is V gene, J gene, D gene, clone size, CDR3 protein, CDR3 DNA. The D gene is left open where the match is weak. Size is omitted from some rows. Given values are once, few, many or a class for expanded clones.

v_gene: TRBV6-5
j_gene: TRBJ1-2
d_gene: NA
abundance: once
CDR3aa: CASSYSLNYGYTF
CDR3nt: TGTGCCAGCAGTTACTCGTTAAACTATGGCTACACCTTC

v_gene: TRBV19
j_gene: TRBJ1-3
d_gene: NA
abundance: NA
CDR3aa: CASSIASSAGNTIYF
CDR3nt: TGTGCCAGTAGTATCGCTAGCTCGGCTGGAAACACCATATATTTT

v_gene: TRBV30
j_gene: TRBJ1-5
d_gene: NA
abundance: once
CDR3aa: CAWSATPSNQPQHF
CDR3nt: TGTGCCTGGAGTGCCACTCCTAGCAATCAGCCCCAGCATTTT

v_gene: TRBV6-5
j_gene: TRBJ1-6
d_gene: TRBD1
abundance: NA
CDR3aa: CASSYGDRAYNSPLHF
CDR3nt: TGTGCCAGCAGTTACGGAGACAGGGCTTATAATTCACCCCTCCACTTT

v_gene: TRBV27
j_gene: TRBJ1-2
d_gene: NA
abundance: NA
CDR3aa: CASSSRQSDLSNYGYTF
CDR3nt: TGTGCCAGCAGTTCCCGACAGAGCGACCTCTCTAACTATGGCTACACCTTC

v_gene: TRBV3-1/TRBV3-2
j_gene: TRBJ2-5
d_gene: NA
abundance: NA
CDR3aa: CASSQGPRVETQYF
CDR3nt: TGTGCCAGCAGCCAAGGACCTCGGGTGGAGACCCAGTACTTC

v_gene: TRBV3-1/TRBV3-2
j_gene: TRBJ1-3
d_gene: NA
abundance: NA
CDR3aa: CASSQNGGSGNTIYF
CDR3nt: TGTGCCAGCAGCCAAAACGGGGGCTCTGGAAACACCATATATTTT

v_gene: TRBV7-7
j_gene: TRBJ2-2
d_gene: NA
abundance: NA
CDR3aa: CASSLDTSNTGELFF
CDR3nt: TGTGCCAGCAGCTTAGACACCTCGAACACCGGGGAGCTGTTTTTT

v_gene: TRBV30
j_gene: TRBJ2-7
d_gene: TRBD1
abundance: NA
CDR3aa: CAWKTGRNEQYF
CDR3nt: TGTGCCTGGAAGACAGGGCGGAACGAGCAGTACTTC

v_gene: TRBV5-1
j_gene: TRBJ1-1
d_gene: NA
abundance: NA
CDR3aa: CASTLSPRGNTEAFF
CDR3nt: TGCGCCAGCACCCTCTCCCCGCGGGGGAACACTGAAGCTTTCTTT

v_gene: TRBV5-4
j_gene: TRBJ2-1
d_gene: NA
abundance: NA
CDR3aa: CASSNPRAYNEQFF
CDR3nt: TGTGCCAGCAGTAACCCCCGAGCCTACAATGAGCAGTTCTTC

v_gene: TRBV4-1
j_gene: TRBJ1-1
d_gene: NA
abundance: NA
CDR3aa: CASSQVGQYEAFF
CDR3nt: TGCGCCAGCAGCCAAGTAGGACAGTATGAAGCTTTCTTT

v_gene: TRBV5-6
j_gene: TRBJ1-4
d_gene: NA
abundance: NA
CDR3aa: CASSLGTPQTNEKLFF
CDR3nt: TGTGCCAGCAGCCTGGGGACACCTCAAACTAATGAAAAACTGTTTTTT

v_gene: TRBV3-1/TRBV3-2
j_gene: TRBJ2-3
d_gene: TRBD2
abundance: NA
CDR3aa: CASSLMGLAGDTQYF
CDR3nt: TGTGCCAGCAGCCTTATGGGACTAGCGGGAGATACGCAGTATTTT

v_gene: TRBV10-3
j_gene: TRBJ1-5
d_gene: NA
abundance: NA
CDR3aa: CAISDPPTIQPQHF
CDR3nt: TGTGCCATCAGTGACCCCCCAACTATTCAGCCCCAGCATTTT

v_gene: TRBV6-6
j_gene: TRBJ2-3
d_gene: NA
abundance: few
CDR3aa: CATAGSTDTQYF
CDR3nt: TGTGCCACCGCCGGTAGCACAGATACGCAGTATTTT

v_gene: TRBV3-1/TRBV3-2
j_gene: TRBJ1-4
d_gene: NA
abundance: NA
CDR3aa: CASSQFREKLFF
CDR3nt: TGTGCCAGCAGCCAGTTCCGTGAAAAACTGTTTTTT

v_gene: TRBV6-6
j_gene: TRBJ2-4
d_gene: NA
abundance: NA
CDR3aa: CASSPRGYGALNIQYF
CDR3nt: TGTGCCAGCAGTCCCCGGGGGTACGGGGCCCTCAACATTCAGTACTTC

v_gene: TRBV19
j_gene: TRBJ2-3
d_gene: NA
abundance: NA
CDR3aa: CASSIRTVSDTQYF
CDR3nt: TGTGCCAGTAGTATCCGGACAGTAAGTGATACGCAGTATTTT

v_gene: TRBV15
j_gene: TRBJ1-2
d_gene: NA
abundance: NA
CDR3aa: CATSRIGQGNYGYTF
CDR3nt: TGTGCCACCAGCAGAATCGGGCAGGGGAACTATGGCTACACCTTC

v_gene: TRBV6-2/TRBV6-3
j_gene: TRBJ1-1
d_gene: NA
abundance: NA
CDR3aa: CASSWRGLNTEAFF
CDR3nt: TGTGCCAGCAGTTGGAGGGGTTTGAACACTGAAGCTTTCTTT

v_gene: TRBV7-2
j_gene: TRBJ2-6
d_gene: NA
abundance: few
CDR3aa: CASSSTQGTSGANVLTF
CDR3nt: TGTGCCAGCAGCTCTACACAGGGCACCTCTGGGGCCAACGTCCTGACTTTC

v_gene: TRBV7-3
j_gene: TRBJ2-3
d_gene: NA
abundance: NA
CDR3aa: CASSPEAADTQYF
CDR3nt: TGTGCCAGCAGCCCAGAGGCGGCAGATACGCAGTATTTT

v_gene: TRBV5-5
j_gene: TRBJ1-1
d_gene: NA
abundance: NA
CDR3aa: CASSQQVNTEAFF
CDR3nt: TGTGCCAGCAGCCAACAGGTGAACACTGAAGCTTTCTTT

v_gene: TRBV6-1
j_gene: TRBJ1-5
d_gene: NA
abundance: NA
CDR3aa: CASSAINVGVSNQPQHF
CDR3nt: TGTGCCAGCAGTGCAATAAATGTAGGGGTTTCCAATCAGCCCCAGCATTTT

v_gene: TRBV10-1
j_gene: TRBJ2-2
d_gene: NA
abundance: NA
CDR3aa: CASSEVNAPGELFF
CDR3nt: TGCGCCAGCAGTGAGGTCAACGCGCCCGGGGAGCTGTTTTTT

v_gene: TRBV5-1
j_gene: TRBJ1-1
d_gene: NA
abundance: NA
CDR3aa: CASSLEQGHYGQNTEAFF
CDR3nt: TGCGCCAGCAGCTTGGAGCAGGGGCACTACGGCCAGAACACTGAAGCTTTCTTT

v_gene: TRBV11-2
j_gene: TRBJ2-1
d_gene: TRBD2
abundance: once
CDR3aa: CASSPRLAANNEQFF
CDR3nt: TGTGCCAGCAGCCCGAGACTAGCGGCTAACAATGAGCAGTTCTTC

v_gene: TRBV5-5
j_gene: TRBJ2-7
d_gene: TRBD2
abundance: once
CDR3aa: CASSSFGGDYEQYF
CDR3nt: TGTGCCAGCAGCTCGTTTGGGGGGGATTACGAGCAGTACTTC

v_gene: TRBV11-3
j_gene: TRBJ2-2
d_gene: NA
abundance: NA
CDR3aa: CASSEDRSSAGELFF
CDR3nt: TGTGCCAGCAGCGAAGACAGGTCGTCGGCCGGGGAGCTGTTTTTT

v_gene: TRBV30
j_gene: TRBJ2-2
d_gene: NA
abundance: NA
CDR3aa: CAWSGAGRHTGELFF
CDR3nt: TGTGCCTGGAGTGGGGCGGGAAGGCACACCGGGGAGCTGTTTTTT

v_gene: TRBV10-3
j_gene: TRBJ1-2
d_gene: NA
abundance: NA
CDR3aa: CASASAGSNYGYTF
CDR3nt: TGTGCCAGCGCCTCGGCGGGGTCTAACTATGGCTACACCTTC

v_gene: TRBV2
j_gene: TRBJ2-2
d_gene: TRBD1
abundance: NA
CDR3aa: CASRQGPNTGELFF
CDR3nt: TGTGCCAGCAGACAGGGGCCAAACACCGGGGAGCTGTTTTTT

v_gene: TRBV20-1
j_gene: TRBJ1-4
d_gene: NA
abundance: NA
CDR3aa: CSAIGYKKLFF
CDR3nt: TGCAGTGCTATCGGGTATAAAAAACTGTTTTTT

v_gene: TRBV6-2/TRBV6-3
j_gene: TRBJ1-2
d_gene: TRBD1
abundance: NA
CDR3aa: CASSRDSLSGYTF
CDR3nt: TGTGCCAGCAGCCGGGACAGTTTATCGGGCTACACCTTC

v_gene: TRBV7-8
j_gene: TRBJ2-1
d_gene: NA
abundance: NA
CDR3aa: CASSLARVYNEQFF
CDR3nt: TGTGCCAGCAGCTTAGCGCGGGTCTACAATGAGCAGTTCTTC

v_gene: TRBV7-2
j_gene: TRBJ1-2
d_gene: NA
abundance: NA
CDR3aa: CASSVIGTAGEVSGYTF
CDR3nt: TGTGCCAGCAGCGTAATAGGCACGGCGGGTGAAGTAAGTGGCTACACCTTC

v_gene: TRBV4-3
j_gene: TRBJ1-4
d_gene: NA
abundance: few
CDR3aa: CASSQDLQDTTNEKLFF
CDR3nt: TGCGCCAGCAGCCAAGATCTCCAGGATACAACTAATGAAAAACTGTTTTTT

v_gene: TRBV5-5
j_gene: TRBJ2-2
d_gene: TRBD1
abundance: many
CDR3aa: CASSLTGDNTGELFF
CDR3nt: TGTGCCAGCAGCTTGACAGGGGATAACACCGGGGAGCTGTTTTTT

v_gene: TRBV6-5
j_gene: TRBJ2-1
d_gene: TRBD2
abundance: NA
CDR3aa: CASSYGTSPVTNEQFF
CDR3nt: TGTGCCAGCAGTTACGGGACTAGCCCTGTCACCAATGAGCAGTTCTTC

v_gene: TRBV11-3
j_gene: TRBJ1-4
d_gene: NA
abundance: NA
CDR3aa: CASSLNRDSEKLFF
CDR3nt: TGTGCCAGCAGCTTGAACCGGGACTCTGAAAAACTGTTTTTT

v_gene: TRBV6-1
j_gene: TRBJ2-7
d_gene: NA
abundance: NA
CDR3aa: CASSEGGVYEQYF
CDR3nt: TGTGCCAGCAGTGAGGGGGGAGTGTACGAGCAGTACTTC

v_gene: TRBV2
j_gene: TRBJ2-7
d_gene: NA
abundance: NA
CDR3aa: CASLESAGQNYEQYF
CDR3nt: TGTGCCAGCCTTGAATCCGCAGGGCAAAACTACGAGCAGTACTTC

v_gene: TRBV5-1
j_gene: TRBJ2-3
d_gene: NA
abundance: NA
CDR3aa: CASLSTDTQYF
CDR3nt: TGCGCCAGTCTTAGCACAGATACGCAGTATTTT

v_gene: TRBV19
j_gene: TRBJ2-3
d_gene: TRBD2
abundance: NA
CDR3aa: CASSRRGALTDTQYF
CDR3nt: TGTGCCAGTAGTAGGCGGGGGGCTCTCACAGATACGCAGTATTTT

v_gene: TRBV30
j_gene: TRBJ2-7
d_gene: NA
abundance: NA
CDR3aa: CAWSALLATHEQYF
CDR3nt: TGTGCCTGGAGTGCATTACTAGCTACCCACGAGCAGTACTTC

v_gene: TRBV27
j_gene: TRBJ2-6
d_gene: TRBD1
abundance: NA
CDR3aa: CASSFSHTRQGVSGANVLTF
CDR3nt: TGTGCCAGCAGTTTTTCCCACACCCGACAGGGGGTCTCTGGGGCCAACGTCCTGACTTTC

v_gene: TRBV4-2
j_gene: TRBJ1-6
d_gene: TRBD1
abundance: NA
CDR3aa: CASSQEDRDAGSPLHF
CDR3nt: TGTGCCAGCAGCCAAGAGGACAGGGACGCCGGTTCACCCCTCCACTTT

v_gene: TRBV6-2/TRBV6-3
j_gene: TRBJ1-5
d_gene: NA
abundance: NA
CDR3aa: CASSSGPFVRGALRGQPQHF
CDR3nt: TGTGCCAGCAGTTCTGGCCCTTTCGTGCGTGGGGCTTTGAGAGGTCAGCCCCAGCATTTT

v_gene: TRBV7-3
j_gene: TRBJ2-6
d_gene: NA
abundance: NA
CDR3aa: CASSRAGANVLTF
CDR3nt: TGTGCCAGCAGCCGAGCGGGGGCCAACGTCCTGACTTTC

v_gene: TRBV7-9
j_gene: TRBJ2-1
d_gene: TRBD2
abundance: NA
CDR3aa: CASSPRPLAGVLFEQFF
CDR3nt: TGTGCCAGCAGCCCAAGGCCCCTAGCGGGAGTCCTGTTTGAGCAGTTCTTC